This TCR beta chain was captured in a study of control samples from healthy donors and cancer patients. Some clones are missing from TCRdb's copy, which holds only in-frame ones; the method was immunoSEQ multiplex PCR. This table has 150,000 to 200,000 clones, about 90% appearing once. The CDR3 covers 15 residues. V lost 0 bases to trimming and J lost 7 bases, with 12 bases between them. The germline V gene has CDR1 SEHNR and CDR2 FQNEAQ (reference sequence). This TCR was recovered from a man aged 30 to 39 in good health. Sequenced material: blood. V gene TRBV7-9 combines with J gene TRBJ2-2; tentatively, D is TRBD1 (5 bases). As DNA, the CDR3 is TGTGCCAGCAGCTTAGCGCAGGGTTCCGGCGGGGAGCTGTTTTTT. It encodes CASSLAQGSGGELFF. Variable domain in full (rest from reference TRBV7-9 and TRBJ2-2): DTGVSQNPRHKITKRGQNVTFRCDPISEHNRLYWYRQTLGQGPEFLTYFQNEAQLEKSRLLSDRFSAERPKGSFSTLEIQRTEQGDSAMYLCASSLAQGSGGELFFGEGSRLTVL.